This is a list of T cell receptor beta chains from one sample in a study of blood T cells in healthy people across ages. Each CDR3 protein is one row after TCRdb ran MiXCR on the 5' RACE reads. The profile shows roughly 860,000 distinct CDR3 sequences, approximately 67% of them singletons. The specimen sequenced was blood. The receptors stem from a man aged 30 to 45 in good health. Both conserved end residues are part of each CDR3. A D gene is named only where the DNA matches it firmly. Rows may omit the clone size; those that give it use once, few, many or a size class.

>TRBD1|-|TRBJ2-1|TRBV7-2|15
TGTGCCAGCAGCTTACGAGGGACAGGGCGATATGAGCAGTTCTTC
CASSLRGTGRYEQFF
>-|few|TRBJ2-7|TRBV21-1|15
TGTGCCAGCAGCAAAGGGGGACAGGGGGCGCTTGAGCAGTACTTC
CASSKGGQGALEQYF
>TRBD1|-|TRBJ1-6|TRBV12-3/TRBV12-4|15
TGTGCCAGCAGCCGGGACAGCCTTTTTAATTCACCCCTCCACTTT
CASSRDSLFNSPLHF
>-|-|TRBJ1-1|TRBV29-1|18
TGCAGCGTTGTAAGCGCCAGCCTCGGAGGGGGGGGTGGCACTGAAGCTTTCTTT
CSVVSASLGGGGGTEAFF
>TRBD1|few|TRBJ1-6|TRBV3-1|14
TGTGCCAGCAGTCCCGAGGGGGCTTGGTCACCCCTCCACTTT
CASSPEGAWSPLHF
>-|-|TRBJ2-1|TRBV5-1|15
TGCGCCAGCAGCGCGCTGGGTGAAACCTACAATGAGCAGTTCTTC
CASSALGETYNEQFF
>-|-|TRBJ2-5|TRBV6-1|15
TGTGCCAGCAGTGAATTGGGGTCAGGCCAAGAGACCCAGTACTTC
CASSELGSGQETQYF
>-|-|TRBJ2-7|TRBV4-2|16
TGTGCCAGCAGCCCCACTTCCCAAGCGGGTACCTACGAGCAGTACTTC
CASSPTSQAGTYEQYF
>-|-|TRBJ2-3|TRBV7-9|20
TGTGCCAGCAGCTTATCCGGGGTAGTAGCGGACCATCGCGGCACAGATACGCAGTATTTT
CASSLSGVVADHRGTDTQYF
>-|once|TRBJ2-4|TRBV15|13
TGTGCCACCAGCAGAGGGGATAGCGTTGAGCAGTACTTC
CATSRGDSVEQYF
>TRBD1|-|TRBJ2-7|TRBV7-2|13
TGTGCCAGCAGCGGACGGACAGGGAACGAGCAGTACTTC
CASSGRTGNEQYF
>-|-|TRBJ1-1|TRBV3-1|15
TGTGCCAGCAGCCGATCAAGGACAGAAAACACTGAAGCTTTCTTT
CASSRSRTENTEAFF
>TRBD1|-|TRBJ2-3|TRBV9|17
TGTGCCAGCAGCGCGCAGGCGGGACAGGGGTACGCAGATACGCAGTATTTT
CASSAQAGQGYADTQYF
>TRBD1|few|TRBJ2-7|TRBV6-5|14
TGTGCCAGCAGTTACCAAGGACAGGTCCACGAGCAGTACTTC
CASSYQGQVHEQYF
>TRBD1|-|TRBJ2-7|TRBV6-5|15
TGTGCCAGCAGCAGGGACAGGCCCACTGTCTACGAGCAGTACTTC
CASSRDRPTVYEQYF
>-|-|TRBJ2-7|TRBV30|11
TGTGCCTGGAGTACCATCTACGAGCAGTACTTC
CAWSTIYEQYF
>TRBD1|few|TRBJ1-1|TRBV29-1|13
TGCAGCGTTGGAAGACTCGGACAGGGGACGGCTTTCTTT
CSVGRLGQGTAFF
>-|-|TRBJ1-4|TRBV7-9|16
TGTGCCAGCAGCCCCCCGAGGGGCGCAACTAATGAAAAACTGTTTTTT
CASSPPRGATNEKLFF
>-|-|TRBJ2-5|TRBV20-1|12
TGCAGTGCTCCCCTCCTAGCAGGGACCCAGTACTTC
CSAPLLAGTQYF
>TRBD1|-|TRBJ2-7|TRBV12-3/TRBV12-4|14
TGTGCCAGCAGGCCCACCGGGACAGTCTACGAGCAGTACTTC
CASRPTGTVYEQYF
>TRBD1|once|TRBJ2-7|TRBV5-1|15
TGCGCCAGCAGTATAGTTGGGCAGGGGGCTTACGAGCAGTACTTC
CASSIVGQGAYEQYF
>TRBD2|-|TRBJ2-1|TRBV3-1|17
TGTGCCAGCAGACCCTCTCCACTAGCGGGGGGCGATGGTGAGCAGTTCTTC
CASRPSPLAGGDGEQFF
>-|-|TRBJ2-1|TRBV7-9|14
TGTGCCAGCAGCTTAAGGGAGCCCTACAATGAGCAGTTCTTC
CASSLREPYNEQFF
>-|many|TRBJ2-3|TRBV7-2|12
TGTGCCAGCAGCTTATCAGGGACAACGCAGTATTTT
CASSLSGTTQYF
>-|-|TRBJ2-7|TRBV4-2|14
TGTGCCAGCAGCCGGGAAGGGACTGGCTACGAGCAGTACTTC
CASSREGTGYEQYF
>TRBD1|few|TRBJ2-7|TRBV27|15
TGTGCCAGCAGCTTCGGGGGACAGGGCCCCTACGAGCAGTACTTC
CASSFGGQGPYEQYF
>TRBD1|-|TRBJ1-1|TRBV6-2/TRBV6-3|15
TGTGCCAGCAGACCTCTCGGGACAGCTAACACTGAAGCTTTCTTT
CASRPLGTANTEAFF
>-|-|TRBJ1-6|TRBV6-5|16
TGTGCCAGCAGCCCATCGTTTAGCTCCTATAATTCACCCCTCCACTTT
CASSPSFSSYNSPLHF
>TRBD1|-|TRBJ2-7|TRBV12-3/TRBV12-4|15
TGTGCCAGCAGTCCAGACGGGACAGGAAACTACGAGCAGTACTTC
CASSPDGTGNYEQYF
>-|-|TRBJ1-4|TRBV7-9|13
TGTGCCAGCAGCCCCCGACGCGAAGAAAAACTGTTTTTT
CASSPRREEKLFF
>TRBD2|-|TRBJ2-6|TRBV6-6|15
TGTGCCAGCAGAAGCGGGGGGCGGGTGGCCAACGTCCTGACTTTC
CASRSGGRVANVLTF
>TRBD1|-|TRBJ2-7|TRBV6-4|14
TGTGCCAGCAGAGTCGGGACAGGTCCTTCCGAGCAGTACTTC
CASRVGTGPSEQYF